This entry lists 13 T cell receptor beta chains sequenced from one sample in a study of blood T cell repertoires in COVID-19. Measured with immunoSEQ multiplex PCR; TCRdb has only the in-frame clones, and not every one. The sample has about 120,000 clones; 78% are singletons. The sample was peripheral blood. These receptors were obtained from a man aged 70 or older with acute or convalescent COVID-19.

In this sample, this clone turned up once. The chain couples TRBV6-2 or TRBV6-3 to TRBJ1-4; TRBD1 aligns across 8 bases. CDR3 length: 16 amino acids. Germline V CDR1 and CDR2: MNHEY, SVGEGT. The trim removed 5 bases at V and 0 bases at J, leaving 5 bases unmatched. CDR3 in DNA: TGTGCCAGCAGTGACGACAGGGGTCCAACTAATGAAAAACTGTTTTTT. It specifies CASSDDRGPTNEKLFF.

This rearrangement joins TRBV19 to TRBJ1-1; 7 nucleotides agree with TRBD1. The V and J ends lost 6 bases and 0 bases, in that order; junction bases with no gene match: 4. CDR3 length: 14 residues. Germline CDR1 is LNHDA and CDR2 is SQIVND (reference sequence). CDR3 sequence: CASRQQGMNTEAFF. CDR3 bases: TGTGCCAGTAGGCAACAGGGGATGAACACTGAAGCTTTCTTT.

The V call is TRBV3-1 (or the pseudogene TRBV3-2), the J call TRBJ2-3, with D possibly matching TRBD2 (5 bases). V lost 6 bases and J 1 base, leaving 8 bases between the germline ends. The CDR3 runs 13 residues. The germline CDR1 and CDR2 sequences are LGHDT and YNNKEL (reference sequence). The CDR3 nucleotides read TGTGCCAGCAGTACGAGGGGCACAGATACGCAGTATTTT. This encodes CASSTRGTDTQYF.

In this sample, this clone turned up a few times. This chain joins TRBV24-1 and TRBJ2-3; D is possibly TRBD2 (6 bases). There are 15 residues in the CDR3. V shed 5 bases and J shed 1 base, with 12 bases lying between them. Germline lookup yields CDR1 KGHDR and CDR2 SFDVKD. The CDR3 spells CATSAHWGGTDTQYF. As DNA, the CDR3 is TGTGCCACCAGTGCACACTGGGGGGGCACAGATACGCAGTATTTT.

The chain uses TRBV5-4 and TRBJ2-5; tentative D call: TRBD1 (6 bases). This CDR3 comprises 15 residues. Trimming cost V 4 bases and J 5 bases, with 18 bases left between them. CDR1 and CDR2 (germline): SGHNT, YYREEE (reference sequence). CDR3 in DNA: TGTGCCAGCAGCCAAGACAGGAGGAGTCGGGAGACCCAGTACTTC. It codes for CASSQDRRSRETQYF.

The chain employs TRBV25-1 and TRBJ1-2; no definite D call. Germline-derived CDR1 and CDR2 are MGHDK and SYGVNS. This CDR3 spans 14 amino acids. Trimming left V 7 bases short and J 6 bases short, with 18 bases between. The chain's CDR3 is CASTARETWDGYTF. CDR3 DNA sequence: TGTGCCAGCACCGCTCGGGAGACTTGGGATGGCTACACCTTC.

This chain links TRBV21-1 with TRBJ2-7; the D call TRBD1 from the table was never checked on the DNA. TRBV21-1 is reported as a pseudogene. The CDR3 has 14 residues. CDR3: CASSKEAGSYEQYF. The DNA for the CDR3 is TGTGCCAGCAGCAAAGAGGCAGGATCCTACGAGCAGTACTTC.

This clone was observed once. The chain joins TRBV29-1 to TRBJ1-2; D unresolved. Per the germline V gene, CDR1 is SQVTM and CDR2 is ANQGSEA. V was clipped by 0 bases and J by 7 bases, with 9 bases between them. The CDR3 is made up of 12 amino acids. The CDR3 sequence is CSVEDRRGGYTF. The CDR3 coding sequence is TGCAGCGTTGAAGATCGTCGGGGTGGCTACACCTTC.

The genes are TRBV10-3 and TRBJ1-3, with a tentative D call TRBD1 (5 bases). Germline V gene sequence: CDR1 ENHRY, CDR2 SYGVKD. Trimming took off 4 bases at V and 0 bases at J, with 13 bases between the two ends. The CDR3 is 16 residues long. CDR3: CAISVSGQLSGNTIYF. CDR3 in DNA: TGTGCCATCAGTGTATCTGGACAACTCTCTGGAAACACCATATATTTT.

The rearrangement links TRBV5-1 to TRBJ1-1; tentative D call: TRBD1 (5 bases). CDR3 length equals 14 residues. V gave up 2 bases and J gave up 1 base, with 9 bases separating them. CDR1 and CDR2 from the germline V gene are SGHRS and YFSETQ. This CDR3 reads CASSFWGRNTEAFF. The DNA for the CDR3 is TGCGCCAGCAGCTTCTGGGGCCGGAACACTGAAGCTTTCTTT.

The chain combines TRBV6-6 with TRBJ1-6; 8 bases are a match to TRBD1. Germline-derived CDR1 and CDR2 are MNHNY and SVGAGI (reference sequence). This CDR3 has 15 residues. Unmatched junction bases numbered 5, after V lost 7 bases and J lost 3 bases. CDR3 amino acids: CASIGQGSYNSPLHF. The CDR3 DNA reads as TGTGCCAGCATCGGACAGGGAAGCTATAATTCACCCCTCCACTTT.

The count of this clone is one. The rearrangement links TRBV6-2 or TRBV6-3 to TRBJ1-5, with 9 nucleotides matching TRBD1. With V trimmed by 6 bases and J by 4 bases, 10 bases remained unmatched. The CDR3 spans 16 residues. Per the germline V gene, CDR1 is MNHEY and CDR2 is SVGEGT. The CDR3: CASRYITGGDNQPQHF. The CDR3 DNA sequence: TGTGCCAGCAGGTACATAACAGGGGGCGATAATCAGCCCCAGCATTTT.

This sequence joins TRBV5-4 and TRBJ2-7, with a weak D call TRBD2 (6 bases). The germline V gene encodes CDR1 SGHNT and CDR2 YYREEE (reference sequence). This CDR3 has 16 residues. Trimming removed 3 bases at V and 7 bases at J, with 23 bases between. The DNA of the CDR3 is TGTGCCAGCAGCTGGAGTGGCGCGGGGCGAACGGGGGAGCAGTACTTC. Amino acid sequence: CASSWSGAGRTGEQYF.